A single sample is the source of the 8 T cell receptor beta chains below, sequenced in a study of blood T cell repertoires in COVID-19. Sequenced by immunoSEQ multiplex PCR; TCRdb stores in-frame clones only, minus some. Counted here are about 100,000 clones, around four fifths occurring once; the ten biggest clones make up roughly 13%. Sequencing was carried out using peripheral blood. These receptors all stem from a man between 45 and 60 years old with active or convalescent COVID-19.

V is TRBV6-1 and J is TRBJ2-7; D gene unclear. The CDR3 sequence is 15 residues long. The ends were cut back, 1 base at V and 2 bases at J, with 12 bases in the middle. CDR1 and CDR2 from the germline V gene are MNHNS and SASEGT. CDR3 nucleotides: TGTGCCAGCAGTGAAGGCCCTCCGCGGACCTACGAGCAGTACTTC. It translates to CASSEGPPRTYEQYF.

The V call is TRBV19, the J call TRBJ1-3; 8 bases match TRBD1. Trimming at V came to 4 bases and at J to 5 bases, leaving 4 bases not matched to a gene. Germline V gives CDR1 LNHDA, CDR2 SQIVND (reference sequence). The CDR3 has 14 residues. The CDR3 loop is CASSTDRERNTIYF. In DNA form, the CDR3 reads TGTGCCAGTAGTACGGACAGGGAACGAAACACCATATATTTT.

The CDR3 protein is CASSPGLAEADTQYF. The CDR3 nucleotides read TGTGCCAGCAGCCCGGGACTAGCGGAGGCAGATACGCAGTATTTT. The rearrangement joins TRBV11-2 to TRBJ2-3, with TRBD2 identical over 11 bases. V shed 5 bases, J shed 4 bases, and the junction held 5 bases outside the gene matches. The CDR3 runs to 15 residues. CDR1 SGHAT and CDR2 FQNNGV come from the germline V gene.

J is TRBJ1-2 and V is TRBV5-1, with 12 bases identical to TRBD1. The CDR3 totals 14 residues. Trimming at V came to 1 base and at J to 7 bases, leaving 2 bases not matched to a gene. Germline V gene lookup returns CDR1 SGHRS and CDR2 YFSETQ. CDR3 DNA sequence: TGCGCCAGCAGCTTGCCGGGACAGGGGGCTGGCTACACCTTC. It yields the protein CASSLPGQGAGYTF.

V usage is TRBV6-1 and J usage is TRBJ2-2; 8 bases align to TRBD2. Germline lookup yields CDR1 MNHNS and CDR2 SASEGT. The CDR3 has 15 residues. V lost 1 base to trimming and J lost 6 bases; unmatched junction nucleotides: 4. The CDR3 is CASSEDETSAGELFF. The CDR3 region has the DNA TGTGCCAGCAGTGAAGACGAGACTAGCGCCGGGGAGCTGTTTTTT.

Comment on this clone: An end of the junction does not agree with germline; a read error may underlie this. The chain recombines TRBV7-7 with TRBJ2-3, with 9 nucleotides matching TRBD1. The CDR3 extends over 15 amino acids. From germline, CDR1 is SSHAT and CDR2 FNYEAQ (reference sequence). In nucleotides, the CDR3 is TGTGCTAGCAGCTCCGGACAGGGGATAACAGATACGCAGTATTTT. This encodes CASSSGQGITDTQYF.

This clone has a handful of counts. The rearrangement joins TRBV6-2 or TRBV6-3 to TRBJ2-7; 7 bases line up with TRBD1. Germline V gene lookup returns CDR1 MNHEY and CDR2 SVGEGT. Trimming took 2 bases from V and 3 from J; bases not matched to a gene: 7. The CDR3 consists of 15 residues. The CDR3, as DNA: TGTGCCAGCAGTTACGTACCGGGACAGCTCTACGAGCAGTACTTC. Amino acid sequence: CASSYVPGQLYEQYF.

The table lists this clone with a count of one. The chain combines TRBV9 with TRBJ2-7; D may be TRBD2 (6 bases). CDR3 length equals 16 residues. Between the trimmed V and J ends, which lost 3 bases and 2 bases, there was a span of 18 bases. The germline V gene encodes CDR1 SGDLS and CDR2 YYNGEE. The DNA of the CDR3 is TGTGCCAGCAGCGCGGGTGCCGGGACTGGACCCTACGAGCAGTACTTC. Translation gives CASSAGAGTGPYEQYF.